The clone carrying this TCR beta chain was found many times. The source of the sample is a study of blood T cell repertoires in COVID-19. TCRdb keeps only in-frame clones here, not all; method: immunoSEQ multiplex PCR. Here the sample spans roughly 400,000 clones, 90% being singletons. The CDR3 loop spans 15 amino acids. Germline CDR1 is MDHEN and CDR2 is SYDVKM. The junction had 5 bases not matched to a gene; V was cut back by 1 base and J by 2 bases. Input material: PBMCs or T cells enriched from blood (not recorded which). The rearrangement uses TRBV28 and TRBJ2-7; 7 bases align to TRBD2. This TCR was sampled from a young man who had recovered from COVID-19. CDR3 in DNA: TGTGCCAGCAGTTTATTCAGCGGGACGCCCTACGAGCAGTACTTC. Translated, it gives CASSLFSGTPYEQYF.